This TCR beta chain was captured in a study of T-cell memory formation after mild COVID-19. On the study more broadly: Clustering of TCRs was largely donor specific.

TCRdb itself ran the 5' RACE reads through MiXCR, one entry per CDR3 protein. The table includes some 290,000 distinct CDR3 sequences, 15% to 20% detected once. General observations from the study: Contracting CD4+ clones were located mainly in CM and EM, and CD8+ clones in EMRA.

This clonotype was detected a few times. Its antigen remains unidentified. V was pared by 1 base and J by 6 bases, with 7 bases of the junction left unmatched. CDR3 length: 16 residues. Germline CDR1 is SEHNR and CDR2 is FQNEAQ (reference sequence). The chain links TRBV7-9 to TRBJ2-1; 9 bases match TRBD2. Sequenced input: PBMCs or a T cell subset sorted from them (not recorded which). The origin of this receptor is a young man who had mild COVID-19 (a few samples of this study predate the infection). Cell type and time point are not known. In nucleotides, the CDR3 is TGTGCCAGCAGCTTAGTTACTAGCGGGCTGCGCAATGAGCAGTTCTTC. This sequence encodes CASSLVTSGLRNEQFF.